The 10 T cell receptor beta chains reported below all come from one sample, sequenced in a study of T-cell reconstitution after alpha-beta-depleted transplantation in children (dated by TCRdb to about 2016). The label giving this sample's treatment or condition can be read as: allogeneic hematopoietic cell transplantation with graft depleted of TCRalphabeta T cells and CD19 B cells. The library was produced with PCR. Sequencer: Illumina HiSeq 2500. TCR library preparation used molecular barcoding, with unique molecular identifiers applied to normalize quantification of the TCRbeta repertoire. Using fastp trimming at Q25 and MiXCR clonotype assembly, TCRdb reanalyzed the public sequencing data and kept in-frame beta chains. Rows with a matching CDR3 protein are joined into one entry that keeps the most common DNA and genes. The sample profile shows 540,000 or so distinct CDR3 sequences; approximately 22% of them were found once. Jointly, the top ten make up 14% of the sample.

This material consisted of PBMCs, mostly from graft donor cells, taken 360 days after TCRalphabeta/CD19-depleted stem cell transplant. The receptors originated from a boy younger than two who had a stem cell transplant for acute myeloid leukemia, so the T cells may come from the graft donor.

This chain joins TRBV6-5 and TRBJ2-5, with 7 bases that match TRBD1. V was pared by 3 bases and J by 1 base, with 5 bases of the junction left unmatched. Germline V lookup: CDR1 MNHEY, CDR2 SVGAGI. The CDR3 spans 15 residues. In DNA, the CDR3 is TGTGCCAGCAGTTATGAGGGGGCGCCCCAAGAGACCCAGTACTTC. It specifies CASSYEGAPQETQYF.

This clonotype was detected only a few times. The chain combines TRBV20-1 with TRBJ1-1, with D perhaps matching TRBD1 (5 bases). Germline lookup yields CDR1 DFQATT and CDR2 SNEGSKA (reference sequence). The CDR3 runs 15 residues. The ends were cut back, 8 bases at V and 2 bases at J, with 21 bases in the middle. The DNA for the CDR3 is TGCAGTACCCTTGTTACGGGACCGCTAAACACTGAAGCTTTCTTT. Its protein product is CSTLVTGPLNTEAFF.

The chain has TRBV27 and TRBJ2-2, with D hard to call. V shed 2 bases and J shed 4 bases, with 11 bases lying between them. Germline CDR1 reads MNHEY; CDR2 reads SMNVEV (reference sequence). The CDR3 runs to 15 residues. CDR3 nucleotide sequence: TGTGCCAGCAGTTTAGGGAAATCGGGCACCGGGGAGCTGTTTTTT. The encoded protein is CASSLGKSGTGELFF.

This clonotype was recorded a few times. J is TRBJ2-3 and V is TRBV28; D not certain. The germline V gene encodes CDR1 MDHEN and CDR2 SYDVKM. V lost 6 bases to trimming and J lost 7 bases, with 11 bases between them. CDR3 length equals 12 residues. The CDR3 bases are TGTGCCAGCAGAACGACCTTCAATACGCAGTATTTT. Translation gives CASRTTFNTQYF.

This clonotype was picked up a small number of times. The rearrangement links TRBV7-2 to TRBJ2-7; 13 bases fit TRBD2. Germline V gene sequence: CDR1 SGHTA, CDR2 FQGNSA. The CDR3 is 15 amino acids. V was pared by 4 bases and J by 3 bases, with 3 bases of the junction left unmatched. CDR3 DNA sequence: TGTGCCAGCAGCTGGGGACTAGCGGGGCACTACGAGCAGTACTTC. Encoded protein: CASSWGLAGHYEQYF.

This clonotype has ten or more counts. V and J are TRBV7-3 and TRBJ2-3; TRBD2 might be the D (7 bases). Trimming took 2 bases from V and 6 from J, leaving 15 bases between them. CDR1 SGHTA and CDR2 FQGTGA come from the germline V gene. This CDR3 comprises 15 residues. The CDR3 DNA is TGTGCCAGCAGCTTATTTGGGGGGGGCCGGGATACGCAGTATTTT. This encodes CASSLFGGGRDTQYF. The whole variable domain, remainder taken from reference TRBV7-3 and TRBJ2-3, is GAGVSQTPSNKVTEKGKYVELRCDPISGHTALYWYRQSLGQGPEFLIYFQGTGAADDSGLPNDRFFAVRPEGSVSTLKIQRTERGDSAVYLCASSLFGGGRDTQYFGPGTRLTVL.

The rearrangement uses TRBV29-1 and TRBJ2-7; D is unresolved. This CDR3 region has 17 residues. V was pared by 7 bases and J by 4 bases, with 29 bases between. Germline V CDR1 and CDR2: SQVTM, ANQGSEA. This CDR3 is CSAVLPPSSFGIYEQYF. In nucleotides, the CDR3 is TGCAGCGCTGTACTCCCCCCTTCCTCCTTTGGGATTTACGAGCAGTACTTC.

This clonotype was seen a few times. This chain links TRBV6-1 with TRBJ2-2, with TRBD1 matching 8 bases. J was trimmed by 5 bases and V by 5 bases; bases with no gene match: 7. The CDR3 covers 15 residues. Germline lookup yields CDR1 MNHNS and CDR2 SASEGT. CDR3 region: CASSPDRVATGELFF. CDR3 bases: TGTGCCAGCAGTCCGGACAGGGTCGCGACCGGGGAGCTGTTTTTT.

This clonotype occurred many times. V is TRBV20-1 and J is TRBJ2-1; D might be TRBD2 (6 bases). The germline V gene encodes CDR1 DFQATT and CDR2 SNEGSKA (reference sequence). The CDR3 loop spans 14 amino acids. Deletions cut 5 bases from V and 2 bases from J, with 13 bases between. The CDR3 region has the DNA TGCAGTGCTGCGACCGGGGGAGCCTACAATGAGCAGTTCTTC. Translated, it gives CSAATGGAYNEQFF.

This clonotype was counted between two and nine times. In nucleotides, the CDR3 is TGCAGTTCACGAGGACCCACTAGTAAAGAGACCCAGTACTTC. Its translation: CSSRGPTSKETQYF. The chain joins TRBV20-1 to TRBJ2-5; possibly TRBD2 for D (5 bases). Germline CDR1 reads DFQATT; CDR2 reads SNEGSKA (reference sequence). The CDR3 loop spans 14 amino acids. Trimming pared 8 bases from V and 3 bases from J, leaving 19 bases between.